This paragraph covers one T cell receptor beta chain sequence. The antigen is unknown. This record belongs to a study of T cell responses to AZD1222 COVID-19 vaccine. General study findings and limits: Baseline serology detected seropositivity in only a handful of AZD1222 recipients.

TCRdb's copy holds only in-frame clones and misses some; the assay was immunoSEQ multiplex PCR. The sample lists approximately 80,000 clones, roughly nine tenths seen once, with about 31% in the top ten. V gave up 8 bases and J gave up 0 bases; unmatched junction bases: 6. The CDR3 length is 15 residues. The germline gives CDR1 MDHEN, CDR2 SYDVKM. The origin of this receptor is an adult in good health. This specimen consisted of peripheral blood, obtained on day 0 of AZD1222 vaccination. The chain joins TRBV28 to TRBJ2-1, with 8 positions matching TRBD2. The CDR3 coding sequence is TGTGCCAGCTCCCCGGGGGGGAGCTCCTACAATGAGCAGTTCTTC. Translated: CASSPGGSSYNEQFF.